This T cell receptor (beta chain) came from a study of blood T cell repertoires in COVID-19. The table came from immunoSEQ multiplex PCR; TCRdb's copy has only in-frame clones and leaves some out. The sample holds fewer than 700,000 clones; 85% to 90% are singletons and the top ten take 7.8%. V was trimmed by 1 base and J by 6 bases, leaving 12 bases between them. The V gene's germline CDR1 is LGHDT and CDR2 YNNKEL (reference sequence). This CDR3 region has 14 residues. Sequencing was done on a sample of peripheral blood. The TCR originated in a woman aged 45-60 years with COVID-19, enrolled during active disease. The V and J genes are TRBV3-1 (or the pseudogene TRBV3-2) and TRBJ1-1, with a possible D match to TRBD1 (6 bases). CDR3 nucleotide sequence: TGTGCCAGCAGCCAAGCCCCAGCAGGGGCTGAAGCTTTCTTT. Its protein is CASSQAPAGAEAFF.